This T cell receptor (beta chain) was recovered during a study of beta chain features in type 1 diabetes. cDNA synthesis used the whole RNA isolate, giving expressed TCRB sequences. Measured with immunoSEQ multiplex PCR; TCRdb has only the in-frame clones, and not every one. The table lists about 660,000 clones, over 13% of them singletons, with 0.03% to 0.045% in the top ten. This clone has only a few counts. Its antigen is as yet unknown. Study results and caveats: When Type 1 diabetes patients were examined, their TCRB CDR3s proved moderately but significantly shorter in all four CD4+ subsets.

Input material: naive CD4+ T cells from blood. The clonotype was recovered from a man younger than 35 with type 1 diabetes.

This chain's CDR3 is CASSEIGSTDTQYF. The DNA for the CDR3 is TGCGCCAGCAGCGAGATCGGTAGCACAGATACGCAGTATTTT. The genes are TRBV5-1 and TRBJ2-3; no definite D call. V was trimmed by 4 bases and J by 0 bases, leaving 9 bases between them. The CDR3 has 14 amino acids. Germline V gives CDR1 SGHRS, CDR2 YFSETQ.